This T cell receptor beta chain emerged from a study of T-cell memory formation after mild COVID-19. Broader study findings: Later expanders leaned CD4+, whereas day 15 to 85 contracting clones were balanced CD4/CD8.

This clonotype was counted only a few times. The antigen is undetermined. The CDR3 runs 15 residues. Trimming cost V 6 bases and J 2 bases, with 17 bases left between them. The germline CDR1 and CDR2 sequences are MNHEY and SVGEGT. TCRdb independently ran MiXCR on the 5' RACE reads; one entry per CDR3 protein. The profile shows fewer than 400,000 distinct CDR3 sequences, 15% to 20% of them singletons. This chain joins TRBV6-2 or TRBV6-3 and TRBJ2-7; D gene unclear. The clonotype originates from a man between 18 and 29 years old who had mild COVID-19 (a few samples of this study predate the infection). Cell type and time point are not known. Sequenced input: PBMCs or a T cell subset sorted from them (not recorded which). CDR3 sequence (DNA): TGTGCCAGCAGCCCTCTCCCCGCTGGGCCCTACGAGCAGTACGTC. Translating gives CASSPLPAGPYEQYV.